This paragraph reports one TCR beta chain. Its antigen remains unidentified. The data derive from a study of cytomegalovirus exposure and HLA in healthy donors. Findings and limits, study-wide: It is likely that the observed cluster of highly shared sequence variants was a sequencing artifact.

The CDR3 sequence is 12 residues long. CDR1 is GTSNPN, CDR2 SVGIG, per germline (reference sequence). PCR primers comprised 60 Vbeta and 13 Jbeta primers. Profiling relied on immunoSEQ multiplex PCR, and the TCRdb table lists in-frame clones only, not all of them. The table includes around 100,000 clones, 78% detected once. Sequencing was performed on PBMCs. This sequence was found in a male donor in good health and CMV-seropositive. The chain couples TRBV30 to TRBJ1-2; D perhaps matches TRBD1 (5 bases). The CDR3 loop reads CAWVGGDYGYTF. CDR3 bases: TGTGCTTGGGTTGGGGGGGACTATGGCTACACCTTC.